This entry lists 27 T cell receptor beta chains sequenced from one sample in a study of vaccination effects on CD4 cells after COVID-19. The method was immunoSEQ multiplex PCR; TCRdb's version includes in-frame clones alone and lacks a portion of them. The sample holds about 14,000 clones, roughly 80% seen once. Their recognized antigens are unknown. ViraFEST used viral peptide pools to expand antigen-specific CD4+ T cells before sequencing. CD4+ T cell isolation took place after less than 13 days of culture. The individual was infected with SARS-CoV-2 between March and December 2020, as confirmed by PCR. Each participant was given two doses of one vaccine (BNT162b2 or mRNA-1273). Sequenced material: CD4+ T cells from PBMCs cultured with HCoV-NL63 spike peptides, taken after COVID-19 vaccination. The receptors originated from a human donor who had a prior SARS-CoV-2 infection.

The CDR3 protein is CASSVEAYAYEQYF. The CDR3, as DNA: TGTGCCAGCAGCGTAGAGGCATACGCCTACGAGCAGTACTTC. The chain recombines TRBV9 with TRBJ2-7; no reliable D call. Trimming took 0 bases from V and 2 from J, leaving 9 bases between them. The CDR3 covers 14 residues. Germline CDR1 is SGDLS and CDR2 is YYNGEE.

The chain links TRBV2 to TRBJ2-2, with 11 bases aligning to TRBD2. The J segment lost 6 bases and the V segment lost 3 bases, leaving 6 bases of the junction unmatched. Germline V gene lookup returns CDR1 SNHLY and CDR2 FYNNEI. The CDR3 totals 16 residues. The CDR3 DNA reads TGTGCCAGCAGTGATAAGCTAGCGGGGGGCTCCGGGGAGCTGTTTTTT. This gives the protein CASSDKLAGGSGELFF.

V is TRBV27 and J is TRBJ1-1; 7 bases fit TRBD1. The length of the CDR3 is 18 residues. The trim removed 6 bases at V and 1 base at J, leaving 17 bases unmatched. Germline V lookup: CDR1 MNHEY, CDR2 SMNVEV (reference sequence). CDR3 coding DNA: TGTGCCAGCAGCCGTTTACAGGGGCCGCTACGGGAGAACACTGAAGCTTTCTTT. Its protein is CASSRLQGPLRENTEAFF.

The chain recombines TRBV5-1 with TRBJ2-1; the match to TRBD2 covers 13 bases. CDR1 and CDR2 from the germline V gene are SGHRS and YFSETQ. The CDR3 length is 15 residues. After removal of 4 bases from V and 11 bases from J, the junction contained 9 bases not matched to a gene. The CDR3 loop is CASSPDGTSGVQQFF. The DNA for the CDR3 is TGCGCCAGCAGCCCAGACGGGACTAGCGGGGTTCAGCAGTTCTTC.

The V call is TRBV11-1, the J call TRBJ1-1, with TRBD1 matching 8 bases. CDR1 SGHAT and CDR2 FQDESV come from the germline V gene (reference sequence). This CDR3 contains 13 residues. V lost 5 bases and J lost 8; bases outside the gene matches: 7. Here the CDR3 reads CASSLRRTGEAFF. The CDR3 bases are TGTGCCAGCAGCCTCCGTCGGACAGGGGAAGCTTTCTTT.

This rearrangement joins TRBV20-1 to TRBJ1-2; the D is unclear. The CDR3 has 11 residues. Trimming left V 8 bases short and J 4 bases short, with 11 bases between. The germline CDR1 and CDR2 sequences are DFQATT and SNEGSKA (reference sequence). In nucleotides, the CDR3 is TGCAGTACTTGGACCCGCTATGGCTACACCTTC. Its protein is CSTWTRYGYTF.

The chain links TRBV4-2 to TRBJ1-4, with D unresolved. The CDR3 spans 13 residues. Germline-derived CDR1 and CDR2 are LGHNA and YNFKEQ. V lost 0 bases to trimming and J lost 7 bases, with 6 bases between them. CDR3 residues: CASSQDQFEKLFF. Written as DNA, the CDR3 is TGTGCCAGCAGCCAAGATCAGTTTGAAAAACTGTTTTTT.

V is TRBV29-1 and J is TRBJ2-7; 7 nucleotides line up with TRBD1. Germline CDR1 is SQVTM and CDR2 is ANQGSEA. CDR3 size: 13 residues. The V segment lost 7 bases and the J segment 3 bases; nucleotides outside the gene matches: 9. The CDR3 DNA reads as TGCAGCGCTCAACAGGGGTTAGACTACGAGCAGTACTTC. Residues: CSAQQGLDYEQYF.

V usage is TRBV5-1 and J usage is TRBJ1-3; D possibly corresponds to TRBD1 (5 bases). The germline V gene encodes CDR1 SGHRS and CDR2 YFSETQ. Trimming stripped 5 bases from V and 4 bases from J, with 16 bases between. The CDR3 sequence is 15 residues long. CDR3 nucleotides: TGCGCCAGCAGGCCTTCGGGGCAGGAAGGAAACACCATATATTTT. Protein product: CASRPSGQEGNTIYF.

This chain connects TRBV4-3 to TRBJ2-3; 7 bases are shared with TRBD2. Germline-derived CDR1 and CDR2 are LGHNA and YSLEER. V was clipped by 3 bases and J by 6 bases; unmatched bases: 12. The CDR3 covers 16 residues. CDR3 in amino acids: CASSQWASGPVDTQYF. CDR3 coding DNA: TGCGCCAGCAGCCAGTGGGCTAGCGGACCGGTTGATACGCAGTATTTT.

The chain couples TRBV30 to TRBJ1-3; tentative D call: TRBD1 (5 bases). With 0 bases removed from V and 5 bases from J, the gap between germline ends came to 8 bases. The CDR3 totals 13 residues. Per the germline V gene, CDR1 is GTSNPN and CDR2 is SVGIG (reference sequence). CDR3 residues: CAWSVTGRNTIYF. In DNA form, the CDR3 reads TGTGCCTGGAGTGTAACAGGCAGAAACACCATATATTTT.

The chain carries TRBV2 and TRBJ2-1; D gene uncertain. The germline V and J ends were trimmed by 6 bases and 12 bases, with 9 bases remaining between them. The length of the CDR3 is 10 residues. From germline, CDR1 is SNHLY and CDR2 FYNNEI. CDR3 amino acids: CASSPIRQFF. The CDR3 DNA is TGTGCCAGCAGCCCAATTAGGCAGTTCTTC.

The rearrangement links TRBV2 to TRBJ2-2; D perhaps matches TRBD1 (5 bases). Trimming pared 8 bases from V and 0 bases from J, leaving 13 bases between. The germline V gene has CDR1 SNHLY and CDR2 FYNNEI. The CDR3 is 15 amino acids. CDR3 sequence reads: CASSLTGANTGELFF. In DNA form, the CDR3 reads TGTGCCAGCTCCCTTACAGGTGCGAACACCGGGGAGCTGTTTTTT.

The chain uses TRBV29-1 and TRBJ1-1, with D uncertain. With 7 bases removed from V and 4 bases from J, the gap between germline ends came to 7 bases. Germline CDR1 reads SQVTM; CDR2 reads ANQGSEA. The length of the CDR3 is 10 residues. CDR3 sequence: CSGQVTEAFF. The DNA for the CDR3 is TGCAGCGGGCAGGTCACTGAAGCTTTCTTT.

Written as DNA, the CDR3 is TGTGCAACGGGACAGGGCCTCGAGCAGTACTTC. This codes for CATGQGLEQYF. The J gene is TRBJ2-7, the V gene TRBV30; 9 nucleotides match TRBD1. The germline V gene encodes CDR1 GTSNPN and CDR2 SVGIG (reference sequence). This CDR3 is built from 11 residues.

The rearrangement joins TRBV7-2 to TRBJ2-7; 8 bases are shared with TRBD2. From germline, CDR1 is SGHTA and CDR2 FQGNSA. Unmatched junction bases numbered 13, after V lost 5 bases and J lost 1 base. The CDR3 runs to 17 residues. CDR3 in DNA: TGTGCCAGCAGCCGTCAACGGGTTAGCGGGGATTCCTACGAGCAGTACTTC. This encodes CASSRQRVSGDSYEQYF.

The chain recombines TRBV11-3 with TRBJ2-3; the D gene is possibly TRBD2 (5 bases). The CDR3 is made up of 15 amino acids. V gave up 1 base and J gave up 2 bases, with 10 bases separating them. CDR1 is SGHNT, CDR2 YENEEA, per germline. The DNA of the CDR3 is TGTGCCAGCAGCTTAGGCGGGTACTCCACAGATACGCAGTATTTT. As protein: CASSLGGYSTDTQYF.

The chain recombines TRBV19 with TRBJ2-1, with 9 nucleotides matching TRBD1. There are 14 residues in the CDR3. V dropped 1 base and J dropped 8; count of bases not matched to a gene: 3. Looked up from germline, CDR1 is LNHDA and CDR2 is SQIVND (reference sequence). The CDR3 spells CASSIVDRGHEQFF. CDR3 bases: TGTGCCAGTAGTATAGTGGACAGGGGCCATGAGCAGTTCTTC.

The chain joins TRBV7-6 to TRBJ2-1, with TRBD2 matching over 14 bases. J was trimmed by 7 bases and V by 1 base; bases with no gene match: 9. The CDR3 sequence is 18 residues long. Germline loops: CDR1 SGHVS, CDR2 FNYEAQ. The CDR3 DNA reads as TGTGCCAGCAGCTTAGTCCCCCGACTAGCGGGAGGGTCTAATGAGCAGTTCTTC. Protein sequence: CASSLVPRLAGGSNEQFF.

The CDR3 is CASRGTGGADTQYF. CDR3 bases: TGTGCCAGCAGGGGGACAGGGGGAGCAGATACGCAGTATTTT. V gene TRBV11-3 combines with J gene TRBJ2-3; 11 positions match TRBD1. The CDR3 covers 14 residues. The germline V gene has CDR1 SGHNT and CDR2 YENEEA. V lost 6 bases to trimming and J lost 4 bases; unmatched junction nucleotides: 3.

This rearrangement joins TRBV9 to TRBJ2-2; D is unclear. Germline CDR1 SGDLS, CDR2 YYNGEE. Trimming took 0 bases from V and 7 from J, leaving 13 bases between them. The CDR3 runs 15 residues. The CDR3 loop is CASSVGRSDVGELFF. DNA of the CDR3: TGTGCCAGCAGCGTAGGTCGCTCAGACGTCGGGGAGCTGTTTTTT. The full variable domain, rest sourced from reference TRBV9 and TRBJ2-2, is DSGVTQTPKHLITATGQRVTLRCSPRSGDLSVYWYQQSLDQGLQFLIQYYNGEERAKGNILERFSAQQFPDLHSELNLSSLELGDSALYFCASSVGRSDVGELFFGEGSRLTVL.

The chain carries TRBV5-1 and TRBJ1-1, with D possibly matching TRBD1 (5 bases). The CDR3 runs 13 residues. Trimming removed 0 bases from V and 5 bases from J, with 8 bases in between. CDR1 is SGHRS and CDR2 is YFSETQ in the germline V gene. CDR3 DNA: TGCGCCAGCAGCTTGGTTTCAGGGACTGAAGCTTTCTTT. Amino acids: CASSLVSGTEAFF. The whole variable domain, filled in from reference TRBV5-1 and TRBJ1-1, reads KAGVTQTPRYLIKTRGQQVTLSCSPISGHRSVSWYQQTPGQGLQFLFEYFSETQRNKGNFPGRFSGRQFSNSRSEMNVSTLELGDSALYLCASSLVSGTEAFFGQGTRLTVV.

This clone was seen only a few times. The V gene is TRBV2, the J gene TRBJ1-2, with 10 nucleotides matching TRBD1. CDR1 SNHLY and CDR2 FYNNEI come from the germline V gene. The ends lost 9 bases at V and 11 bases at J; junction bases unmatched: 9. The CDR3 spans 12 residues. The CDR3 sequence: CARTGTGALYTF. The CDR3 DNA is TGTGCCAGAACCGGGACAGGGGCCCTTTACACCTTC.

This chain links TRBV5-8 with TRBJ1-1; D is undetermined. Germline assignment: CDR1 SGHTS and CDR2 YDEGEE. Trimming pared 6 bases from V and 1 base from J, leaving 19 bases between. The CDR3 totals 16 residues. The chain's CDR3 is CASTYPNWSPNTEAFF. The CDR3 DNA is TGTGCCAGCACCTACCCGAATTGGAGCCCGAACACTGAAGCTTTCTTT. Combining the CDR3 with reference TRBV5-8 and TRBJ1-1 gives the whole variable domain EAGVTQSPTHLIKTRGQQATLRCSPISGHTSVYWYQQALGLGLQFLLWYDEGEERNRGNFPPRFSGRQFPNYSSELNVNALELEDSALYLCASTYPNWSPNTEAFFGQGTRLTVV.

This clone came up once. The chain combines TRBV7-2 with TRBJ2-7; TRBD2 matches at 8 bases. The germline gives CDR1 SGHTA, CDR2 FQGNSA. With V trimmed by 3 bases and J by 4 bases, 5 bases remained unmatched. The CDR3 is made up of 14 amino acids. CDR3 loop: CASSFSGIKYEQYF. CDR3 bases: TGTGCCAGCAGCTTTAGCGGGATAAAATACGAGCAGTACTTC.

This rearrangement joins TRBV12-5 to TRBJ2-6; D gene ambiguous. Germline CDR1 LGHNT, CDR2 FRNRAP. The CDR3 length is 24 residues. Between the trimmed V and J ends, which lost 4 bases and 0 bases, there was a span of 34 bases. CDR3 amino acids: CASGYRNSIPLTQEINSGANVLTF. The CDR3 DNA reads as TGTGCTAGTGGTTATAGGAATTCCATCCCACTCACCCAGGAGATTAACTCTGGGGCCAACGTCCTGACTTTC. The variable domain in full, completed from reference TRBV12-5 and TRBJ2-6, reads DARVTQTPRHKVTEMGQEVTMRCQPILGHNTVFWYRQTMMQGLELLAYFRNRAPLDDSGMPKDRFSAEMPDATLATLKIQPSEPRDSAVYFCASGYRNSIPLTQEINSGANVLTFGAGSRLTVL.

In this sample, this clone turned up a few times. V and J are TRBV2 and TRBJ2-1; 8 nucleotides agree with TRBD2. The ends lost 6 bases at V and 10 bases at J; junction bases unmatched: 5. The CDR3 sequence is 12 residues long. In germline, CDR1 is SNHLY, CDR2 FYNNEI. CDR3 DNA sequence: TGTGCCAGCAGGTTTACGGGGGGGGAGCAGTTCTTC. It yields the protein CASRFTGGEQFF. The full variable domain, rest sourced from reference TRBV2 and TRBJ2-1, is EPEVTQTPSHQVTQMGQEVILRCVPISNHLYFYWYRQILGQKVEFLVSFYNNEISEKSEIFDDQFSVERPDGSNFTLKIRSTKLEDSAMYFCASRFTGGEQFFGPGTRLTVL.